The sample holds many counts of the clone carrying this TCR beta chain. Memory CD4+ cells were defined as CD4+CD45RO+CD25-. Semi-nested PCR with Nested Universal Primer A followed constant-region reverse priming of full-length variable regions. From the 5' RACE reads, TCRdb called clonotypes with MiXCR, one entry per CDR3 protein. The sample consists of approximately 41,000 distinct CDR3 sequences, less than 35% of them appearing once. V lost 6 bases to trimming and J lost 6 bases; unmatched junction nucleotides: 8. The germline gives CDR1 SQVTM, CDR2 ANQGSEA. This CDR3 spans 13 amino acids. The TCR was taken from a female donor with breast cancer. The chain has TRBV29-1 and TRBJ2-1, with 7 bases fitting TRBD2. The sample consisted of memory CD4+ T cells sorted from a lymph node. This sample's subset: memory CD4+ T cells, CD4+CD45RO+CD25-. CDR3 in amino acids: CSVRAGWGNEQFF. The CDR3 DNA reads as TGCAGCGTAAGAGCGGGATGGGGCAATGAGCAGTTCTTC.